The clone carrying this T cell receptor beta chain came up many times. No antigen is known for it. Blood genomic DNA input for TRB amplification was roughly 250-550 ng. The CDR3 is made up of 16 amino acids. V gave up 6 bases and J gave up 4 bases, with 19 bases separating them. The data were taken from a study of T and B cells in COVID-19 patients. Overall study: Critical illness requiring mechanical ventilation or extracorporeal membrane oxygenation affected 12 of 20 active-infection patients.

TRB rearrangements were amplified by multiplex PCR with BIOMED2 TRB-A/B primers. TCRdb redid the calling of the multiplex PCR reads with MiXCR, one entry per CDR3 protein. Of some 13,000 distinct CDR3 sequences detected, less than 30% appear once; the ten largest clones hold roughly 4%. Study-wide points: Exclusive to the recovered cohort were more than 2,000 TCR clusters, around 30 of them with low generation probability. Patients with COVID-19 reportedly showed strongly skewed T cell receptor beta variable and joining gene usage. Symptomatic-phase blood samples from mildly ill patients and early samples from severe cases were scarce.

This sequence originates from a human donor who had recovered from COVID-19. Source material: blood. This chain uses TRBV12-3 or TRBV12-4 with TRBJ1-3; tentative D call: TRBD1 (6 bases). The CDR3 sequence is CASRYVGQHMGNTIYF. As DNA, the CDR3 is TGTGCCAGCAGGTACGTCGGACAGCATATGGGAAACACCATATATTTT.